The 20 T cell receptor beta chains in this list originate from one sample, sequenced in a study of T cell repertoires in cytomegalovirus infection. TCRdb re-derived calls from the reads in MiXCR, one entry per CDR3 protein. The table includes hundreds of thousands of distinct CDR3 sequences, approximately 31% detected once. These TCRs are of unknown antigen specificity. Sequencing was performed on cultured CD8+ T cells from PBMCs, taken from culture after CMV antigen stimulation. All receptors derive from a human donor in good health (CMV status not recorded). Some clones in this sample may be carry-over from other donors' samples.

The rearrangement links TRBV2 to TRBJ2-1; the match to TRBD2 covers 8 bases. V dropped 3 bases and J dropped 4; count of bases not matched to a gene: 5. This CDR3 contains 15 residues. Looked up from germline, CDR1 is SNHLY and CDR2 is FYNNEI. CDR3 bases: TGTGCCAGCAGTGATCCGGGGGGGGTATACAATGAGCAGTTCTTC. It specifies CASSDPGGVYNEQFF.

On this clonotype itself: The junction does not match germline at one end; this may be a read error. The chain couples TRBV29-1 to TRBJ1-1, with D tentatively TRBD1 (5 bases). CDR3 size: 12 residues. The germline V gene has CDR1 SQVTM and CDR2 ANQGSEA. For the CDR3, the DNA is TGTAGCGTTGGTGGGGGGGGCACTGAAGCTTTCTTT. It codes for CSVGGGGTEAFF. Using reference TRBV29-1 and TRBJ1-1 for the parts outside the CDR3, the full variable domain is SAVISQKPSRDICQRGTSLTIQCQVDSQVTMMFWYRQQPGQSLTLIATANQGSEATYESGFVIDKFPISRPNLTFSTLTVSNMSPEDSSIYLCSVGGGGTEAFFGQGTRLTVV.

This clonotype showed up many times. The rearrangement joins TRBV7-2 to TRBJ2-2; D is perhaps TRBD2 (6 bases). Germline V gives CDR1 SGHTA, CDR2 FQGNSA. CDR3 length equals 15 residues. V lost 1 base, J lost 7 bases, and 13 bases lay in between. CDR3 DNA: TGTGCCAGCAGCTTAGTTGGAGGGGCGAGCGGGGAGCTGTTTTTT. Its translation is CASSLVGGASGELFF.

This clonotype was seen a few times. V gene TRBV28 combines with J gene TRBJ2-2; D might be TRBD1 or TRBD2, each matching 6 bases. This CDR3 comprises 16 residues. Germline V gene sequence: CDR1 MDHEN, CDR2 SYDVKM. The V end was cut by 3 bases, the J end by 6 bases, with 17 bases between. CDR3 residues: CASSFRGQGGSGELFF. CDR3 DNA: TGTGCCAGCAGTTTCAGGGGTCAGGGAGGTTCCGGGGAGCTGTTTTTT.

This clonotype was recorded a few times. This sequence joins TRBV5-4 and TRBJ2-7; 7 nucleotides match TRBD1. The germline V gene has CDR1 SGHNT and CDR2 YYREEE (reference sequence). The CDR3 consists of 15 residues. V lost 4 bases to trimming and J lost 0 bases; unmatched junction nucleotides: 7. CDR3 sequence (DNA): TGTGCCAGCAGCATACAGGGGACCTTCTCCTACGAGCAGTACGTC. Translating it yields CASSIQGTFSYEQYV.

This clonotype was found a few times. V is TRBV12-3 or TRBV12-4 and J is TRBJ2-5; 11 nucleotides line up with TRBD2. The CDR3 runs 16 residues. V dropped 3 bases and J dropped 5; count of bases not matched to a gene: 8. The CDR3 reads CASSFATSGVIETQYF. CDR3 coding DNA: TGTGCCAGCAGTTTCGCGACTAGCGGGGTTATCGAGACCCAGTACTTC.

This clonotype was observed many times. The chain joins TRBV7-8 to TRBJ2-1; D call uncertain. The V and J ends lost 0 bases and 8 bases respectively, with 5 bases between them. Germline V gene data show CDR1 as SGHVS and CDR2 as FQNEAQ. The CDR3 contains 12 residues. CDR3 region: CASSLATYEQFF. The CDR3, as DNA: TGTGCCAGCAGCTTAGCAACGTATGAGCAGTTCTTC.

Only a few counts were recorded for this clonotype. The V and J genes are TRBV6-6 and TRBJ2-1; D perhaps matches TRBD1 (6 bases). The CDR3 length is 17 residues. V dropped 5 bases and J dropped 0 bases, with 17 bases sitting between them. CDR1 is MNHNY and CDR2 is SVGAGI in the germline V gene (reference sequence). The CDR3 sequence is CASSEARDTGSYNEQFF. As DNA, the CDR3 is TGTGCCAGCAGTGAAGCTCGGGACACGGGCTCCTACAATGAGCAGTTCTTC.

CDR3 residues: CASRPKVGVAVLQETQYF. The CDR3 coding sequence is TGTGCCAGCAGGCCCAAGGTAGGGGTAGCGGTGCTCCAAGAGACCCAGTACTTC. The chain couples TRBV2 to TRBJ2-5; TRBD2 might be the D (6 bases). CDR1 SNHLY and CDR2 FYNNEI come from the germline V gene. This CDR3 is 18 amino acids long. V dropped 6 bases and J dropped 1 base, with 24 bases sitting between them.

This rearrangement joins TRBV9 to TRBJ2-3; tentatively, D is TRBD1 or TRBD2 (6 bases each). The CDR3 covers 16 residues. V was pared by 5 bases and J by 4 bases, with 20 bases between. Germline assignment: CDR1 SGDLS and CDR2 YYNGEE. This CDR3 reads CASSVRGPQAPDTQYF. CDR3 coding DNA: TGTGCCAGCAGTGTACGGGGGCCTCAGGCCCCAGATACGCAGTATTTT.

This clonotype was observed a few times. V usage is TRBV7-6 and J usage is TRBJ1-2, with TRBD1 matching over 10 bases. Germline V gene data show CDR1 as SGHVS and CDR2 as FNYEAQ. The CDR3 is 15 residues long. The V segment lost 5 bases and the J segment 2 bases; nucleotides outside the gene matches: 5. CDR3 amino acids: CASSRVTGGNYGYTF. DNA of the CDR3: TGTGCCAGCAGCCGTGTGACAGGGGGCAACTATGGCTACACCTTC.

This chain links TRBV4-1 with TRBJ2-3, with a weak D call TRBD2 (6 bases). V lost 0 bases and J lost 1, with 14 bases in between. Germline loops: CDR1 MGHRA, CDR2 YSYEKL. The CDR3 extends over 17 amino acids. The CDR3 loop is CASSQEGSGWGTDTQYF. Written as DNA, the CDR3 is TGCGCCAGCAGCCAAGAGGGAAGCGGGTGGGGCACAGATACGCAGTATTTT.

Here the CDR3 DNA reads TGTGCCAGCAGTTTAATAGGGGGCAAAACCTACGAGCAGTACTTC. It is translated as CASSLIGGKTYEQYF. The genes are TRBV12-3 or TRBV12-4 and TRBJ2-7; TRBD1 agrees at 7 bases. V shed 2 bases and J 2 bases; nucleotides not matched to a gene: 6. There are 15 residues in the CDR3.

The V call is TRBV6-1, the J call TRBJ2-1; TRBD1 matches 7 bases. Per the germline V gene, CDR1 is MNHNS and CDR2 is SASEGT. The CDR3 sequence is 16 residues long. The V and J ends lost 5 bases and 4 bases, in that order; junction bases with no gene match: 11. The CDR3 loop reads CASSSDRGHLYNEQFF. The CDR3 DNA is TGTGCCAGCAGTTCTGATAGGGGGCATCTTTACAATGAGCAGTTCTTC.

The J gene is TRBJ1-6, the V gene TRBV7-8; maybe TRBD1 (5 bases). Trimming took 1 base from V and 4 from J, leaving 8 bases between them. The CDR3 is 15 amino acids. Per germline, CDR1 SGHVS and CDR2 FQNEAQ. CDR3 DNA: TGTGCCAGCAGCTTAGTGGGGGTATATAATTCACCCCTCCACTTT. Amino acids: CASSLVGVYNSPLHF. Using reference TRBV7-8 and TRBJ1-6 for the parts outside the CDR3, the full variable domain is GAGVSQSPRYKVAKRGQDVALRCDPISGHVSLFWYQQALGQGPEFLTYFQNEAQLDKSGLPSDRFFAERPEGSVSTLKIQRTQQEDSAVYLCASSLVGVYNSPLHFGNGTRLTVT.

The chain recombines TRBV6-1 with TRBJ2-7, with TRBD1 as a possible D gene (7 bases). Germline values: CDR1 MNHNS, CDR2 SASEGT. This CDR3 spans 17 amino acids. V was clipped by 5 bases and J by 2 bases, with 22 bases between them. The CDR3 spells CASSPARGEKLTYEQYF. The DNA for the CDR3 is TGTGCCAGCAGTCCCGCCAGGGGGGAAAAGTTGACCTACGAGCAGTACTTC.

This clonotype was detected a few times. The gene calls are TRBV12-3 or TRBV12-4 and TRBJ2-2; D uncertain. Deletions cut 7 bases from V and 0 bases from J, with 12 bases between. The length of the CDR3 is 15 residues. CDR3 in amino acids: CASTSRPSNTGELFF. The CDR3 region has the DNA TGTGCCAGCACCTCACGACCATCGAACACCGGGGAGCTGTTTTTT.

This chain links TRBV10-3 with TRBJ1-2, with 9 bases fitting TRBD1. V was pared by 6 bases and J by 5 bases, with 13 bases of the junction left unmatched. This CDR3 has 16 amino acids. Germline V gives CDR1 ENHRY, CDR2 SYGVKD. CDR3 DNA: TGTGCCATCAGGGGAATAAACAGGGGGCGCTGGTATGGCTACACCTTC. Its translation: CAIRGINRGRWYGYTF.

This clonotype was observed a few times. The rearrangement uses TRBV25-1 and TRBJ1-1; 10 bases are a match to TRBD1. Looked up from germline, CDR1 is MGHDK and CDR2 is SYGVNS. This CDR3 is 16 amino acids long. Trimming took 8 bases from V and 5 from J; bases not matched to a gene: 14. CDR3 DNA: TGTGCCAGCGCTGACAGGGGGCGCGGTTGGTTTACTGAAGCTTTCTTT. Protein sequence: CASADRGRGWFTEAFF.

Details on this clonotype: A much larger clone lies one base from this, so it may be a read error. V gene TRBV7-8 combines with J gene TRBJ1-5; D ambiguous. The germline CDR1 and CDR2 sequences are SGHVS and FQNEAQ. This CDR3 has 16 residues. The CDR3 DNA sequence: TGTGCCAGCAGCTTAGATCTTTATTCTGGCAATCAGTCCCAGCATTTT. Translating it yields CASSLDLYSGNQSQHF.